This TCR beta chain derives from a study of cytomegalovirus exposure and HLA in healthy donors. The study's findings and limits: An analysis was carried out later, and it reportedly showed fewer N-insertions in an Asian-associated ancestry cluster than the 666-donor mean.

The donors, nominally healthy at sampling, likely had unrecorded immune exposures. CDR1 and CDR2 from the germline V gene are MNHNS and SASEGT. This CDR3 region has 13 residues. V was cut by 6 bases and J by 4 bases, with 12 bases left in between. The study ran its PCR with 60 Vbeta and 13 Jbeta primers. Measured with immunoSEQ multiplex PCR; TCRdb has only the in-frame clones, and not every one. Of about 140,000 clones in the sample, over 75% are singletons; the top ten hold approximately 8.3%. A note on this clone: Its antigen is undetermined.

The sample consisted of PBMCs. The V and J genes are TRBV6-1 and TRBJ1-2, with a possible D match to TRBD1 (6 bases). This clonotype was sampled from a woman between 50 and 59 years old in good health and CMV-seropositive. The CDR3 DNA reads as TGTGCCAGCAGCTCGGGACAAGTCTATGGCTACACCTTC. This codes for CASSSGQVYGYTF.